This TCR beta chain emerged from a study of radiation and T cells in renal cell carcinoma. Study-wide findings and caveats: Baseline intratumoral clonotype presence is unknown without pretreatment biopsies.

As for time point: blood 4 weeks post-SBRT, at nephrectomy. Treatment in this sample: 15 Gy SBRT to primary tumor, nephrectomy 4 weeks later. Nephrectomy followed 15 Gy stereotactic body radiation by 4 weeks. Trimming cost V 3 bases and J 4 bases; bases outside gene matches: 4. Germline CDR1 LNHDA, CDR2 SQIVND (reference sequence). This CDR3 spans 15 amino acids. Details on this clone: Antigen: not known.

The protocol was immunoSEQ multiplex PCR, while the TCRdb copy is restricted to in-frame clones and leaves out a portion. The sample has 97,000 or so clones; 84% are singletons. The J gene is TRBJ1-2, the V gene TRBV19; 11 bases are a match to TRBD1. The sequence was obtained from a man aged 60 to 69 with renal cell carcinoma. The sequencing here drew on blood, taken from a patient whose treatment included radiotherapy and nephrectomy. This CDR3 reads CASSIVGQGAYGYTF. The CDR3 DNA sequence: TGTGCCAGTAGTATTGTTGGACAGGGGGCCTATGGCTACACCTTC.